This record concerns one T cell receptor (beta chain) sequence. Antigen unknown. The data were obtained in a study of CD8 T cells in ankylosing spondylitis. Study-level findings and limits: Clones linked with disease were CD8+ and fairly uncommon in the peripheral blood. Reportedly, matched ankylosing spondylitis synovial fluid was significantly enriched for disease-linked clones. Made up of fewer than ten highly homologous variants, a TCR beta motif appeared characteristic of ankylosing spondylitis blood. Earlier literature documents some of the motif variants in reactive arthritis synovial fluid and blood.

Germline-derived CDR1 and CDR2 are MNHEY and SVGAGI. V was cut by 2 bases and J by 8 bases, with 6 bases left in between. CDR3 size: 11 residues. Quantitative 5'-RACE with molecular barcodes was used to make the TCR beta libraries. MiXCR, applied by TCRdb to the 5' RACE reads, yields one record per CDR3 protein. Among about 330,000 distinct CDR3 sequences, 7% to 9% were seen once, and the ten largest hold roughly 15%. The chain carries TRBV6-5 and TRBJ1-2, with D possibly being TRBD1 (5 bases). The receptor was isolated from a male donor with ankylosing spondylitis. Sequenced sample: blood, either unsorted or a sorted T cell fraction (not recorded which). CDR3 protein: CASSYGDGYTF. The CDR3 DNA follows: TGTGCCAGCAGTTACGGGGACGGCTACACCTTC.